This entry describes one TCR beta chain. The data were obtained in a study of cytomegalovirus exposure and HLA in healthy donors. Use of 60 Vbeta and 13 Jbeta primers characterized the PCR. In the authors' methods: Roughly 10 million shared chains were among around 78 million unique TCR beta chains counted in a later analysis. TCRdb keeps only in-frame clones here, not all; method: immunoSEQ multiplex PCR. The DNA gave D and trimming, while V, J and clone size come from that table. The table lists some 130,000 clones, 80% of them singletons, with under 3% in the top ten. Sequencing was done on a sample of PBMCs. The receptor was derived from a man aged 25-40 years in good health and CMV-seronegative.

CDR3 sequence (DNA): TGTGCCAGCTCACCAATAATGGGGGGGGACAATGAGCAGTTCTTC. Translated: CASSPIMGGDNEQFF. The rearrangement joins TRBV18 to TRBJ2-1; TRBD2 matches 7 bases. Germline trimming cut 2 bases from V and 5 bases from J; bases unmatched to any gene: 6. This CDR3 contains 15 residues. Germline V lookup: CDR1 KGHSH, CDR2 LQKENI.